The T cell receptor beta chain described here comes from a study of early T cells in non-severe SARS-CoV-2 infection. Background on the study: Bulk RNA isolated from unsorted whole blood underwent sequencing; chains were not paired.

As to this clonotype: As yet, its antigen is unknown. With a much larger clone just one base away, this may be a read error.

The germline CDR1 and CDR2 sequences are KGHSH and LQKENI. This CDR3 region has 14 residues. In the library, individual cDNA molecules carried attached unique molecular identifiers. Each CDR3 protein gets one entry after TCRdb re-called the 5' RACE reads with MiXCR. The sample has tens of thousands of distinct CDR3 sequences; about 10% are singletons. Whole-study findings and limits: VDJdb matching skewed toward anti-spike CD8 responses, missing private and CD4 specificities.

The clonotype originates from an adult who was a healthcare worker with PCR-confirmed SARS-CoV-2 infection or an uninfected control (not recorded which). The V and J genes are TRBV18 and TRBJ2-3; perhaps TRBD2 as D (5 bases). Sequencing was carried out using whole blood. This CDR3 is CASSPLSQADTQNF. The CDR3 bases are TGTGCCAGCTCACCACTTTCCCAAGCGGATACGCAGAATTTT. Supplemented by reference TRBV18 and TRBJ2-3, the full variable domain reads NAGVMQNPRHLVRRRGQEARLRCSPMKGHSHVYWYRQLPEEGLKFMVYLQKENIIDESGMPKERFSAEFPKEGPSILRIQQVVRGDSAAYFCASSPLSQADTQNFGPGTRLTVL.